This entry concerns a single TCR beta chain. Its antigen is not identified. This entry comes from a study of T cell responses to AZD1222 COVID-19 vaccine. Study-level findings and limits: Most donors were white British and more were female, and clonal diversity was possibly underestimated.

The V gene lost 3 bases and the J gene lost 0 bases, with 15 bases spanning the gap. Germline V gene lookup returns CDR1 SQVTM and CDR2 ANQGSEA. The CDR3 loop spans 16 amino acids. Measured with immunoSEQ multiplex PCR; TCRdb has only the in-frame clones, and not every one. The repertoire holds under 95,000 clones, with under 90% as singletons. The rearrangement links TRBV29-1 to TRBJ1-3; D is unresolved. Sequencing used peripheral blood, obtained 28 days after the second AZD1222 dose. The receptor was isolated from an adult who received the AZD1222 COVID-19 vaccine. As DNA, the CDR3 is TGCAGCGTTGAGGTTGGCGGCCTCTCCTCTGGAAACACCATATATTTT. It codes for CSVEVGGLSSGNTIYF.